A selection of T cell receptor beta chains follows, all from one sample in a study of shared clonotypes between healthy human individuals. This table comes from immunoSEQ multiplex PCR, and its TCRdb copy is limited to in-frame clones, with some not included. The sample shows around 1,900,000 clones, roughly 95% of them seen only once. Sequenced sample: naive CD8+ T cells from PBMCs. These receptors originate from a man in his late teens or twenties in good health. Some clones in this sample may be carry-over from other donors' samples. The CDR3 runs from the conserved cysteine through the conserved F or W. The D gene is left open where the match is weak. Clone size is shown for a subset of rows, as once, few, many or a class of expanded clone.

D gene	clone size	V gene	J gene	CDR3 protein	CDR3 DNA
-	-	TRBV9	TRBJ2-7	CASSVTGGNYEQYF	TGTGCCAGCAGCGTCACGGGCGGGAACTACGAGCAGTACTTC
TRBD1	-	TRBV29-1	TRBJ1-1	CSEGASGEAFF	TGCAGTGAGGGGGCATCTGGTGAAGCTTTCTTT
-	-	TRBV5-1	TRBJ2-7	CASSSDPGSSYEQYF	TGCGCCAGCAGCTCAGATCCAGGGAGCTCCTACGAGCAGTACTTC
-	once	TRBV29-1	TRBJ2-1	CSVVGGLGPYNEQFF	TGCAGCGTCGTAGGAGGGCTGGGCCCATACAATGAGCAGTTCTTC
-	-	TRBV7-9	TRBJ2-3	CASSRKTVVITDTQYF	TGTGCCAGCAGCCGAAAGACAGTTGTGATAACAGATACGCAGTATTTT
-	-	TRBV27	TRBJ1-1	CASSSSSGQLNTEAFF	TGTGCCAGCAGCTCCAGTAGTGGACAGCTGAACACTGAAGCTTTCTTT
TRBD1	-	TRBV2	TRBJ2-7	CASSGTGGSYEQYF	TGTGCCAGCAGTGGGACAGGGGGCTCCTACGAGCAGTACTTC
-	-	TRBV27	TRBJ2-4	CASSPIPGAKNIQYF	TGTGCCAGCAGTCCGATTCCAGGGGCCAAAAACATTCAGTACTTC
-	-	TRBV9	TRBJ1-1	CASSPTEVTEAFF	TGTGCCAGCAGCCCCACAGAGGTAACTGAAGCTTTCTTT
TRBD1	-	TRBV5-1	TRBJ2-1	CASSFGPRDRTYNEQFF	TGCGCCAGCAGCTTTGGACCCCGGGACAGGACCTACAATGAGCAGTTCTTC
TRBD2	-	TRBV2	TRBJ2-3	CASRTTSGRAVDTQYF	TGTGCCAGCAGGACGACTAGCGGGAGGGCCGTAGATACGCAGTATTTT
-	-	TRBV7-9	TRBJ2-7	CASSLDLGETIYEQYF	TGTGCCAGCAGCTTAGATCTTGGGGAGACCATCTACGAGCAGTACTTC
-	-	TRBV7-2	TRBJ1-1	CASSWTAENTEAFF	TGTGCCAGCAGCTGGACCGCAGAGAACACTGAAGCTTTCTTT
-	-	TRBV19	TRBJ2-6	CASKAGGGSGANVLTF	TGTGCCAGTAAGGCAGGGGGAGGGTCTGGGGCCAACGTCCTGACTTTC
-	-	TRBV7-9	TRBJ1-1	CASSLQGRGVGSEAFF	TGTGCCAGCAGCTTACAGGGGCGAGGGGTGGGATCTGAAGCTTTCTTT
TRBD2	-	TRBV7-9	TRBJ2-3	CAWAGLAGADTQYF	TGTGCATGGGCCGGACTAGCGGGAGCAGATACGCAGTATTTT
-	-	TRBV10-3	TRBJ1-5	CAIRARRDQPQHF	TGTGCCATCCGGGCACGTCGGGATCAGCCCCAGCATTTT
TRBD1	-	TRBV27	TRBJ1-2	CASRGTGPRRGYTF	TGTGCCAGCAGAGGGACAGGTCCTCGGCGGGGCTACACCTTC
TRBD1	-	TRBV27	TRBJ1-1	CASAGQGIGGTEAFF	TGTGCCAGCGCAGGACAGGGAATCGGGGGCACTGAAGCTTTCTTT
-	-	TRBV7-8	TRBJ2-7	CASSLGISYEQYF	TGTGCCAGCAGCTTAGGGATTTCCTACGAGCAGTACTTC
TRBD1	-	TRBV7-9	TRBJ1-2	CASSLRDRETSFGYTF	TGTGCCAGCAGCTTACGGGACAGGGAGACTTCTTTTGGCTACACCTTC
TRBD1	-	TRBV30	TRBJ2-2	CAWSHRGTGELFF	TGTGCCTGGAGTCACAGGGGAACCGGGGAGCTGTTTTTT
-	-	TRBV7-9	TRBJ1-3	CASRGGPSGNTIYF	TGTGCCAGCAGGGGAGGCCCCTCTGGAAACACCATATATTTT
-	-	TRBV6-5	TRBJ2-1	CASRPQTLHLEQFF	TGTGCCAGCAGGCCTCAGACATTACATCTTGAGCAGTTCTTC
-	-	TRBV11-2	TRBJ1-4	CASSPRTVHNEKLFF	TGTGCCAGCAGCCCCCGGACAGTCCATAATGAAAAACTGTTTTTT
-	-	TRBV7-3	TRBJ2-3	CASSLTASSSTDTQYF	TGTGCCAGCAGCTTAACAGCGTCGTCTAGCACAGATACGCAGTATTTT
-	-	TRBV7-9	TRBJ2-7	CASTPPGSSYEQYF	TGTGCCAGCACCCCCCCAGGGAGCTCCTACGAGCAGTACTTC
TRBD1	-	TRBV27	TRBJ1-2	CASSLLARQGNGYTF	TGTGCCAGCAGTTTATTGGCCCGACAGGGGAATGGCTACACCTTC
TRBD1	-	TRBV27	TRBJ1-4	CASRLQGRDEKLFF	TGTGCCAGCAGGTTACAGGGGCGGGATGAAAAACTGTTTTTT
TRBD1	-	TRBV7-3	TRBJ2-2	CASSPMGYRGDTGELFF	TGTGCCAGCAGCCCTATGGGCTACAGGGGCGACACCGGGGAGCTGTTTTTT
TRBD2	once	TRBV7-8	TRBJ2-5	CASSFRLAGYQETQYF	TGTGCCAGCAGCTTCAGACTAGCGGGCTACCAAGAGACCCAGTACTTC
TRBD2	-	TRBV9	TRBJ2-7	CASSGSGRAVNEQYF	TGTGCCAGCAGCGGAAGCGGGAGGGCCGTCAACGAGCAGTACTTC
-	-	TRBV28	TRBJ2-5	CASSPWQGLQETQYF	TGTGCCAGCAGTCCGTGGCAGGGTTTACAGGAGACCCAGTACTTC
-	-	TRBV9	TRBJ1-2	CASSSPRQTFDYGYTF	TGTGCCAGCAGCTCCCCGAGGCAGACCTTTGACTATGGCTACACCTTC
-	-	TRBV7-9	TRBJ2-1	CASSPGAKDNEQFF	TGTGCCAGCAGCCCCGGCGCAAAGGACAATGAGCAGTTCTTC
-	-	TRBV7-9	TRBJ2-2	CASSVGNTGELFF	TGTGCCAGCAGCGTCGGAAACACCGGGGAGCTGTTTTTT
TRBD2	once	TRBV27	TRBJ2-1	CASSWTSLKANEQFF	TGTGCCAGCAGTTGGACTAGCCTCAAAGCCAATGAGCAGTTCTTC
-	once	TRBV27	TRBJ1-1	CASSFYPTAAEAFF	TGTGCCAGCAGTTTTTACCCGACAGCGGCTGAAGCTTTCTTT
-	-	TRBV5-1	TRBJ2-5	CASSWDFQETQYF	TGCGCCAGCAGCTGGGACTTCCAAGAGACCCAGTACTTC
-	-	TRBV28	TRBJ2-2	CASSLTGGRNTGELFF	TGTGCCAGCAGTTTAACGGGGGGCAGGAACACCGGGGAGCTGTTTTTT
-	-	TRBV19	TRBJ2-3	CASSPGFVTDTQYF	TGTGCCAGTAGCCCGGGTTTCGTCACAGATACGCAGTATTTT
TRBD1	-	TRBV27	TRBJ2-7	CASSSGTGIYEQYF	TGTGCCAGCAGTTCCGGGACAGGGATATACGAGCAGTACTTC
TRBD1	-	TRBV4-3	TRBJ2-1	CASSDRGSYNEQFF	TGCGCCAGCAGCGACAGGGGTTCCTACAATGAGCAGTTCTTC
TRBD1	-	TRBV6-1	TRBJ1-2	CASSQTGGSNYGYTF	TGTGCCAGCAGTCAGACAGGGGGCTCTAACTATGGCTACACCTTC
TRBD2	-	TRBV7-8	TRBJ2-7	CASAGGGAVYEQYF	TGTGCCAGCGCGGGAGGAGGCGCGGTCTACGAGCAGTACTTC
TRBD2	-	TRBV7-9	TRBJ2-3	CASIGTSGRARDTQYF	TGTGCCAGCATCGGGACTAGCGGGAGGGCCAGGGATACGCAGTATTTT
TRBD1	-	TRBV27	TRBJ1-1	CASSLQGLNSYTEAFF	TGTGCCAGCAGCCTACAGGGGTTGAATAGTTACACTGAAGCTTTCTTT
-	once	TRBV2	TRBJ1-1	CASSLGRTEAFF	TGTGCCAGCTCTCTGGGGAGGACTGAAGCTTTCTTT